This TCR beta chain was identified in a study of T-cell memory formation after mild COVID-19 (dated by TCRdb to about 2021). Turning to the overall study: TCR sequence clusters from the two donors were largely donor specific. In two donors, T-cell clones that expanded and contracted after mild COVID-19 were followed by sequencing TCRalpha and TCRbeta repertoires longitudinally. The cohort comprised two young, previously healthy adult volunteers, one female and one male.

Ficoll-Paque density gradient centrifugation was used to isolate PBMCs. Concerning this clonotype: This clone's antigen is unknown. No quality values exist for individual bases; no much larger clone is one base distant.

Points the paper makes about the study in general: The study included only a couple of mild cases, and larger cohorts that include severe cases with pre-infection samples were judged to be necessary. Contracting CD4+ clones turned up mainly in the CM and EM memory subsets, whereas EMRA was where CD8+ clones were enriched. Some responding clones were found in pre-infection memory, which suggests that pre-existing cross-reactive memory T cells took part in the SARS-CoV-2 response. From day 15 to 85, contracting clones showed balanced CD4/CD8 phenotypes, whereas a second wave of clones that expanded from day 15 to 37 leaned towards CD4+. The second-wave clones that peaked on day 37 were not confirmed to be SARS-CoV-2 specific.

CDR1 SGHVS and CDR2 FQNEAQ were looked up in the germline V gene. The CDR3 runs 17 amino acids, cysteine and phenylalanine included. Only the CDR3 portion is preserved as DNA: 51 bases, with reading frame beginning at the first base. V is clipped by 5 bases and J by 5 bases, and the sequence between their germline boundaries is 23 bases long. Sequenced using an Illumina NovaSeq 6000. cDNA libraries for TCRalpha and TCRbeta were prepared by 5'RACE using constant-segment primers, with sample barcodes and unique molecular identifiers added. Trizol reagent was used to extract RNA from every sample. Library amplification was performed in two PCR steps, and a second sample barcode and Illumina TruSeq adapters were introduced in the second step. The libraries were sequenced on an Illumina NovaSeq using 2 x 150 bp paired-end reads. Under the source paper's analysis protocol: With migec v1.2.7, reads were demultiplexed and then collapsed into UMI-guided consensus sequences. Using mixcr v2.1.11, the UMI consensuses were aligned to TRA and TRB V and J templates and assembled into clonotypes. Expanded or contracted clonotypes were those called significant by both edgeR and NoisET, with noise models trained on biological replicates. For edgeR calls, a false discovery rate-adjusted p below 0.01 and a log2 fold-change threshold of 1 were applied. As an exploratory analysis of dynamics, max-normalized trajectories of the 1000 most abundant clonotypes were examined with PCA combined with hierarchical clustering. Separately sequenced CD4+ and CD8+ repertoires were used to assign a CD4 or CD8 phenotype to each responding clone. TCRdb applied fastp at Q25 and MiXCR to the public reads, then kept only in-frame beta chains. Records with the same CDR3 protein are collapsed into one entry carrying the most frequent genes and DNA. For this entry, the V and J calls and clone size follow TCRdb and not the study's own pipeline. Recorded for this sample are roughly 450,000 distinct CDR3 sequences; 18% of them occurred a single time. The ten largest clones capture 9% to 15% of the sample.

The rearrangement joined TRBV7-8 to TRBJ2-3, with a tentative D gene TRBD2 over 7 matching bases. Sequencing was carried out using PBMCs or a T cell subset sorted from them (not recorded which). This TCR derives from an adult woman who had mild COVID-19 (a few samples of this study predate the infection). The sample titles of this study are shuffled in the database, so cell type and time point are left out; the donor was told from shared clones. At the DNA level, the sequence is TGTGCCAGCAGCACCGAGGTCGGGGGGCTTAAAGGAGATACGCAGTATTTT. The resulting protein is CASSTEVGGLKGDTQYF.